These 21 T cell receptor beta chains share one sample of origin, sequenced in a study of T cells in Graves' hyperthyroidism and ophthalmopathy (dated by TCRdb to 2018 to 2020). Libraries came from multiplex PCR. Reads for this sample came from an Illumina HiSeq 2000. Amplification of TCR beta CDR3 regions was carried out from RNA transcripts. For the first round of RT-PCR on the TCR CDR3, the HTBI primer set was used together with the Qiagen OneStep RT-PCR kit. TCRdb reran the public reads through fastp at Q25 and MiXCR, keeping productive beta chains. For every CDR3 protein sequence, its rows merge into one entry that carries the most common genes and DNA. A total of 450,000 to 650,000 distinct CDR3 sequences appear in this sample, around 20% of them only once. Of the sample, about 26% falls within the top ten clones. Sequenced sample: blood. These receptors all stem from a man younger than 35 with Graves' hyperthyroidism.

This clonotype has ten or more counts. This sequence joins TRBV5-1 and TRBJ1-2; D remains unclear. Germline V gene sequence: CDR1 SGHRS, CDR2 YFSETQ. V was pared by 2 bases and J by 3 bases, with 8 bases between. This CDR3 is built from 13 residues. The chain's CDR3 is CASSFESDYGYTF. The CDR3 DNA reads TGCGCCAGCAGCTTTGAATCGGACTATGGCTACACCTTC. The full variable domain, its missing parts supplied by reference TRBV5-1 and TRBJ1-2, is KAGVTQTPRYLIKTRGQQVTLSCSPISGHRSVSWYQQTPGQGLQFLFEYFSETQRNKGNFPGRFSGRQFSNSRSEMNVSTLELGDSALYLCASSFESDYGYTFGSGTRLTVV.

This clonotype was seen ten or more times. V gene TRBV2 combines with J gene TRBJ2-5; D ambiguous. The CDR3 spans 13 residues. Trimming removed 6 bases from V and 0 bases from J, with 8 bases in between. The V gene's germline CDR1 is SNHLY and CDR2 FYNNEI. The CDR3 protein is CASRVPDQETQYF. For the CDR3, the DNA is TGTGCCAGCAGAGTGCCCGACCAAGAGACCCAGTACTTC.

The genes are TRBV6-1 and TRBJ2-7; 7 bases match TRBD1. The CDR3 extends over 13 amino acids. Germline assignment: CDR1 MNHNS and CDR2 SASEGT. J gave up 4 bases and V 11 bases, and 11 bases lay outside the gene matches. The CDR3 sequence is CAGSRDSRYEQYF. The CDR3 DNA sequence: TGTGCCGGCTCCCGGGACAGCCGTTACGAGCAGTACTTC.

This clonotype has ten or more counts. The chain carries TRBV20-1 and TRBJ1-1; a weak D match, TRBD1 (6 bases). The CDR3 runs to 14 residues. Per the germline V gene, CDR1 is DFQATT and CDR2 is SNEGSKA (reference sequence). V was clipped by 3 bases and J by 1 base, with 12 bases between them. The CDR3 nucleotides read TGCAGTGCTAGCTGGGGGGCGGCGAACACTGAAGCTTTCTTT. This sequence encodes CSASWGAANTEAFF.

The chain links TRBV6-2 or TRBV6-3 to TRBJ1-1; TRBD1 aligns across 8 bases. The CDR3 sequence is 13 residues long. In germline, CDR1 is MNHEY, CDR2 SVGEGT. V lost 6 bases and J lost 7; bases outside the gene matches: 7. The CDR3, as DNA: TGTGCCAGCAGACAGACAGGGGACGGTGAAGCTTTCTTT. This codes for CASRQTGDGEAFF.

This clonotype was seen repeatedly, ten times or more. The chain employs TRBV7-6 and TRBJ2-2, with unresolved D. Trimming cost V 4 bases and J 6 bases, with 12 bases left between them. Germline loops: CDR1 SGHVS, CDR2 FNYEAQ. CDR3 length: 14 amino acids. The CDR3, as DNA: TGTGCCAGCAGCTCACTTGATGGGCCCGGGGAGCTGTTTTTT. Translation: CASSSLDGPGELFF. Variable domain in full (rest from reference TRBV7-6 and TRBJ2-2): GAGVSQSPRYKVTKRGQDVALRCDPISGHVSLYWYRQALGQGPEFLTYFNYEAQQDKSGLPNDRFSAERPEGSISTLTIQRTEQRDSAMYRCASSSLDGPGELFFGEGSRLTVL.

A few counts support this clonotype. V and J are TRBV5-1 and TRBJ2-2, with D possibly being TRBD1 (6 bases). Trimming shortened V by 4 bases and J by 0 bases, and 10 bases separated the two germline ends. This CDR3 spans 15 amino acids. CDR1 is SGHRS and CDR2 is YFSETQ in the germline V gene. The CDR3 sequence is CASSRGTTNTGELFF. The CDR3 DNA reads TGCGCCAGCAGCAGGGGGACAACGAACACCGGGGAGCTGTTTTTT.

A remark on this clonotype: One end of the junction varies from germline; a read error may be responsible. The rearrangement joins TRBV12-3 or TRBV12-4 to TRBJ2-7; 9 bases match TRBD1. The CDR3 runs 12 residues. CDR3 sequence reads: CSSRGQGHEQYF. For the CDR3, the DNA is TGTTCCAGCAGGGGACAGGGCCACGAGCAGTACTTC.

The chain has TRBV28 and TRBJ1-6; 9 bases line up with TRBD1. This CDR3 region has 15 residues. Unmatched junction bases numbered 17, after V lost 7 bases and J lost 16 bases. The germline V gene has CDR1 MDHEN and CDR2 SYDVKM. CDR3 bases: TGTGCCAGCACCCCTGGGGACAGGGAACAAGCCCCGCTCCACTTT. Protein: CASTPGDREQAPLHF.

This clonotype was counted a few times. V usage is TRBV7-9 and J usage is TRBJ2-7, with 7 bases identical to TRBD1. The CDR3 extends over 14 amino acids. V lost 4 bases to trimming and J lost 4 bases; unmatched junction nucleotides: 7. Germline CDR1 reads SEHNR; CDR2 reads FQNEAQ (reference sequence). The chain's CDR3 is CASSSGQRLYEQYF. The CDR3 nucleotides are TGTGCCAGCAGCTCGGGACAGAGACTATACGAGCAGTACTTC.

The V call is TRBV29-1, the J call TRBJ2-7; D is perhaps TRBD1 (5 bases). Germline CDR1 is SQVTM and CDR2 is ANQGSEA. The CDR3 runs 13 residues. V lost 4 bases, J lost 2 bases, and 12 bases lay in between. The CDR3 region has the DNA TGCAGCGTTGGAGTGGACACAGCCTACGAGCAGTACTTC. Translation: CSVGVDTAYEQYF.

This clonotype was seen many times. The V and J genes are TRBV2 and TRBJ2-5; D is perhaps TRBD1 (5 bases). This CDR3 region has 14 residues. Trimming stripped 6 bases from V and 1 base from J, with 12 bases between. From germline, CDR1 is SNHLY and CDR2 FYNNEI. The CDR3 protein is CASSRTQGQETQYF. In DNA form, the CDR3 reads TGTGCCAGCAGCCGAACCCAGGGCCAAGAGACCCAGTACTTC.

Concerning this clonotype: A read error may be the cause here, since a much bigger clone is one base away. This chain joins TRBV2 and TRBJ2-7; D may be TRBD2 (5 bases). The CDR3 is 14 amino acids. Germline-derived CDR1 and CDR2 are SNHLY and FYNNEI. The DNA of the CDR3 is TGTTCCAGCAGTGAAGTAGGAGGTGACTACGAGCAGTACTTC. It codes for CSSSEVGGDYEQYF.

There are a few counts of this clonotype. The chain is built from TRBV4-2 and TRBJ2-5; the match to TRBD2 covers 10 bases. The CDR3 is 16 residues long. Germline V lookup: CDR1 LGHNA, CDR2 YNFKEQ. V was clipped by 1 base and J by 6 bases; unmatched bases: 8. CDR3: CASSQVGLAGEQTQYF. The CDR3 coding sequence is TGTGCCAGCAGCCAAGTTGGCCTAGCGGGGGAGCAGACCCAGTACTTC.

On this clonotype: It is likely a read error, because the conserved phenylalanine at the end of the CDR3 is missing. V and J are TRBV6-1 and TRBJ1-5; weak D call: TRBD1 (6 bases). The length of the CDR3 is 14 residues. Germline V CDR1 and CDR2: MNHNS, SASEGT. Trimming cost V 9 bases and J 1 base, with 13 bases left between them. This CDR3 is CASKKGDSNQPQHV. The CDR3 coding sequence is TGTGCCAGTAAGAAGGGGGACAGCAATCAGCCCCAGCATGTT.

This clonotype was seen ten or more times. J is TRBJ1-6 and V is TRBV28; D ambiguous. Germline-derived CDR1 and CDR2 are MDHEN and SYDVKM. Trimming pared 6 bases from V and 0 bases from J, leaving 12 bases between. This CDR3 spans 16 amino acids. The CDR3: CASSPGRSSYNSPLHF. The CDR3, as DNA: TGTGCCAGCAGCCCTGGACGGAGCTCCTATAATTCACCCCTCCACTTT. The entire variable domain, with the rest obtained from reference TRBV28 and TRBJ1-6, is as follows: DVKVTQSSRYLVKRTGEKVFLECVQDMDHENMFWYRQDPGLGLRLIYFSYDVKMKEKGDIPEGYSVSREKKERFSLILESASTNQTSMYLCASSPGRSSYNSPLHFGNGTRLTVT.

There are many counts of this clonotype. J is TRBJ1-5 and V is TRBV28; D is ambiguous. Germline V lookup: CDR1 MDHEN, CDR2 SYDVKM. With 3 bases removed from V and 11 bases from J, the gap between germline ends came to 17 bases. The CDR3 is 14 residues long. As DNA, the CDR3 is TGTGCCAGCAGTTTTTCTCTTCGAGGAAAGGCCCAGCATTTT. Its translation is CASSFSLRGKAQHF.

This clonotype was detected many times. The J gene is TRBJ2-5, the V gene TRBV9; either TRBD1 or TRBD2 may supply D (6 bases each). The germline V and J ends were trimmed by 2 bases and 7 bases, with 12 bases remaining between them. CDR1 and CDR2 from the germline V gene are SGDLS and YYNGEE. This CDR3 has 13 amino acids. CDR3 bases: TGTGCCAGCAGCGTGAGGGGGGCCGGGACCCAGTACTTC. Translating gives CASSVRGAGTQYF.

DNA for the CDR3: TGTGCTAGTGGTTTGCCCGCCGCTCGGCTAGGTGTCACTGAAGCTTTCTTT. Its translation is CASGLPAARLGVTEAFF. The V call is TRBV12-5, the J call TRBJ1-1; D is ambiguous. Germline loops: CDR1 LGHNT, CDR2 FRNRAP. The CDR3 has 17 amino acids. Trimming pared 2 bases from V and 4 bases from J, leaving 20 bases between.

The count of this clonotype is one. This sequence joins TRBV6-1 and TRBJ2-7; 10 nucleotides agree with TRBD1. V gave up 8 bases and J gave up 1 base; unmatched junction bases: 5. Germline values: CDR1 MNHNS, CDR2 SASEGT. The CDR3 is 14 residues long. CDR3 loop: CASARDRGSYEQYF. CDR3 nucleotides: TGTGCCAGCGCCCGGGACAGGGGTTCCTACGAGCAGTACTTC.

The V and J genes are TRBV5-5 and TRBJ1-2; D is perhaps TRBD1 (5 bases). The CDR3 length is 16 residues. Trimming pared 4 bases from V and 2 bases from J, leaving 18 bases between. Germline CDR1 and CDR2: SGHKS and YYEKEE (reference sequence). CDR3 sequence: CASSKDPGQRNYGYTF. DNA of the CDR3: TGTGCCAGCAGCAAGGACCCGGGGCAGAGGAACTATGGCTACACCTTC.